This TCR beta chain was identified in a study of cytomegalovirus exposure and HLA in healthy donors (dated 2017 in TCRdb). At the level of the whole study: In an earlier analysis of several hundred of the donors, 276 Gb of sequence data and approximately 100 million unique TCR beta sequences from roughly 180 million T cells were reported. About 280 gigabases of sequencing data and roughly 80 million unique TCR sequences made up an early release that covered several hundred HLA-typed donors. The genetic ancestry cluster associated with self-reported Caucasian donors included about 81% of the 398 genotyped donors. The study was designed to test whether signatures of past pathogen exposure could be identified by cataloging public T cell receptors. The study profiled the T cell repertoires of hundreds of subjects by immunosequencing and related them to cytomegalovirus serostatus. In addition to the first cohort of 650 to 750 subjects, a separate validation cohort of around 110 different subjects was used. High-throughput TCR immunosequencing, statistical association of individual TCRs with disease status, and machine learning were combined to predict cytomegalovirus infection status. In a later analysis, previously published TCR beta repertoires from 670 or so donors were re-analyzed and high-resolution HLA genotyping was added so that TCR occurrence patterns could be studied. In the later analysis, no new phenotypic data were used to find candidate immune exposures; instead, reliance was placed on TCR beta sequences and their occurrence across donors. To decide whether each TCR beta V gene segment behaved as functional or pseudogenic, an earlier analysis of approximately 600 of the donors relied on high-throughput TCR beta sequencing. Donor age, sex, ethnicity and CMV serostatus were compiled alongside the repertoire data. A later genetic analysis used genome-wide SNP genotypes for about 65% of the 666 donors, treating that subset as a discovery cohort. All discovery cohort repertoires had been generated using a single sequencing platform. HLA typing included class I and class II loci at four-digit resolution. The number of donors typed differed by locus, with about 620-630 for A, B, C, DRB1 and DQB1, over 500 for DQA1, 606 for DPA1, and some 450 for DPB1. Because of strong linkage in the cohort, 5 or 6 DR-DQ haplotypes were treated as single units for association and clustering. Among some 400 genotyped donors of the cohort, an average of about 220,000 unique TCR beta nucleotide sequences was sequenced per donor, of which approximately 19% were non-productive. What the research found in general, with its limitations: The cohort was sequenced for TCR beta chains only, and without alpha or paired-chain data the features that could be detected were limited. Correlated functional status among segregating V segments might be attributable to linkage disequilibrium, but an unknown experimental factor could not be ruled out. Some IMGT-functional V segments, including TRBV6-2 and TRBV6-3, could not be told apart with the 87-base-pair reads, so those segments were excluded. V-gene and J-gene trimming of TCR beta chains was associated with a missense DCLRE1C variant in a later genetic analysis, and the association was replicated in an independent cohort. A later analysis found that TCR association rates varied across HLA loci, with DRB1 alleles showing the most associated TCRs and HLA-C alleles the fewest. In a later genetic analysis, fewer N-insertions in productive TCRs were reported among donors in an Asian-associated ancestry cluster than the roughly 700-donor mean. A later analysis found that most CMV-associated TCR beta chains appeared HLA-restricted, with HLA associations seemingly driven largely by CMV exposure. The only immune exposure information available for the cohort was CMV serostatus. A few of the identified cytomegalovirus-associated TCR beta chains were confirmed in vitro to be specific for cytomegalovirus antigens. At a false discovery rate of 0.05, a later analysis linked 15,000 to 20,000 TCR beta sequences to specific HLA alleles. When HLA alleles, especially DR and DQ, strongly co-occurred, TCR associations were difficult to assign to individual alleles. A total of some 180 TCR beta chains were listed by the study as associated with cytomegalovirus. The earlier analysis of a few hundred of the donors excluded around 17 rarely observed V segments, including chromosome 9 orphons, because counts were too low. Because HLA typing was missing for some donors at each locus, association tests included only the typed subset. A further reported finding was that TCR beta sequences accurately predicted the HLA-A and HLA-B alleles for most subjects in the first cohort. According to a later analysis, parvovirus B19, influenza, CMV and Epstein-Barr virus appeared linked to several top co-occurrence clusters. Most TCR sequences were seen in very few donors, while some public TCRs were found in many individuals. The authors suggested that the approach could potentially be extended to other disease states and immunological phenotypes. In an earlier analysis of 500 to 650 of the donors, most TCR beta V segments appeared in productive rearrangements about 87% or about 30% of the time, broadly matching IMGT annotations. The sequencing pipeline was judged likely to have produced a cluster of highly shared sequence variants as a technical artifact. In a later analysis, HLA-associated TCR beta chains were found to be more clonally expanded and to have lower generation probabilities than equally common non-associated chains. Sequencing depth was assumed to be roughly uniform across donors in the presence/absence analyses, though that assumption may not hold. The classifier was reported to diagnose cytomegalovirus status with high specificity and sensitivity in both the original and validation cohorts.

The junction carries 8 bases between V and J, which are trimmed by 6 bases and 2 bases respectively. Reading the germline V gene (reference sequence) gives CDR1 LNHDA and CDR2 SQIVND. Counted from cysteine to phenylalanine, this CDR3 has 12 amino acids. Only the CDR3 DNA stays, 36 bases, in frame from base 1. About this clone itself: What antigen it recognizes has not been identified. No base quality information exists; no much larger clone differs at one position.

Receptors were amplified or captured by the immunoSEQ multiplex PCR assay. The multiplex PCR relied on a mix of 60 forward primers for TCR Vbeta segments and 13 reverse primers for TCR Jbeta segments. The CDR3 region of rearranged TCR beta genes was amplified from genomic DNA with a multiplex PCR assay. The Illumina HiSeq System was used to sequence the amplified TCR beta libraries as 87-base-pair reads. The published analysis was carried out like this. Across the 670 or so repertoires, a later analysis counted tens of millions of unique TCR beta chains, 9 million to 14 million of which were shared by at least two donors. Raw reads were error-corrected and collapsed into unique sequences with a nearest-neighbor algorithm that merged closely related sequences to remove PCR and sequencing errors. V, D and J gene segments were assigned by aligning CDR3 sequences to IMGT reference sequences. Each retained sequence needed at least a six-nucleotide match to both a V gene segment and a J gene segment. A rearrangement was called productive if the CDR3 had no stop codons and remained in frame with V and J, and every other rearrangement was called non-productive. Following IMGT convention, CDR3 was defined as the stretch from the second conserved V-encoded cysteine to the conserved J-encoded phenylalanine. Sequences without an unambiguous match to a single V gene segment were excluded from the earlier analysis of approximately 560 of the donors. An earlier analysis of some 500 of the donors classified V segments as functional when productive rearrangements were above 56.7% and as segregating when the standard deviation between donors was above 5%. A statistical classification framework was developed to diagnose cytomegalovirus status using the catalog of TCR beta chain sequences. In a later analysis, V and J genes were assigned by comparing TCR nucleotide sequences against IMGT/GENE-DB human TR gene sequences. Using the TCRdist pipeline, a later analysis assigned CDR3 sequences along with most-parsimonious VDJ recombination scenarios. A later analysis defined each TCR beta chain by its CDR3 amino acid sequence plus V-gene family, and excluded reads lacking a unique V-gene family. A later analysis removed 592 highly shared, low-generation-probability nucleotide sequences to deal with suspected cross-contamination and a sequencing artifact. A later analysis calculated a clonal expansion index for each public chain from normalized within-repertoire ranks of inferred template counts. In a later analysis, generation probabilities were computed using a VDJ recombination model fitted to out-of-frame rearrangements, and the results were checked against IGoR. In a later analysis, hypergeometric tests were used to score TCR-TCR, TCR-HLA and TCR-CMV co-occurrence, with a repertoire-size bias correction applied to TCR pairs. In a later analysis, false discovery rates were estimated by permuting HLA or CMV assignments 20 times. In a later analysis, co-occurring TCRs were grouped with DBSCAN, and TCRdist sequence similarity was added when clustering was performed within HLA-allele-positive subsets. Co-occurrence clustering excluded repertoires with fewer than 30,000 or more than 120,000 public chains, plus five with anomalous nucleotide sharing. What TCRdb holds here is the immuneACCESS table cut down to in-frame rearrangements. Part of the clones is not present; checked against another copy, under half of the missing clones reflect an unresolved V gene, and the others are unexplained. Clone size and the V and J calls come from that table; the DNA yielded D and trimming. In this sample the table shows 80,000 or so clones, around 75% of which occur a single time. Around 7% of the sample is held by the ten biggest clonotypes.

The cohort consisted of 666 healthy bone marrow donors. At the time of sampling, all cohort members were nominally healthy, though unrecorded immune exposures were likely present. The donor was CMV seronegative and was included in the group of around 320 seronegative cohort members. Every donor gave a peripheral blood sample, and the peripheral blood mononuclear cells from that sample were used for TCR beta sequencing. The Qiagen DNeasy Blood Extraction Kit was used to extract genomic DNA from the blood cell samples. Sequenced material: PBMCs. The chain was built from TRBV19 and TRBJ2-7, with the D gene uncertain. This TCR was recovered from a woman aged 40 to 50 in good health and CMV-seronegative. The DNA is TGTGCCAGTAGGGGCCGTACCTACGAGCAGTACTTC. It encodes CASRGRTYEQYF.